This T cell receptor (beta chain) was obtained from a study of T cell repertoires in cytomegalovirus infection (dated by TCRdb to between 2019 and 2020). Study-level background: Donor HLA type was relevant to the analysis, because carriage of CMV infection together with the matching HLA type was indicated by public TCR beta signatures.

The full study reports these points: The ex vivo response was dominated by HLA-C-restricted CMV-specific TCR beta clonotypes, which also provided the single most frequent clonotype in two of eight donors. In both this cohort and an independent cohort of under 450 donors, the cumulative frequency of public TCR beta family members distinguished carriers of CMV infection plus the relevant HLA type.

This sample was sequenced with an Illumina HiSeq 1500. Through fastp at Q25 and MiXCR, TCRdb rebuilt clones from the public reads, retaining in-frame beta chains. Identical CDR3 proteins give one entry, which carries the most common genes and DNA. Within this sample are some 390,000 distinct CDR3 sequences, with roughly 18% of them counted one time only. Together, the top ten hold around 10% of the sample. The germline V gene supplies CDR1 SGHVS and CDR2 FNYEAQ. Trimming removed 5 bases from V and 2 bases from J, leaving 9 bases between the germline ends. The CDR3 contains 13 residues, cysteine and phenylalanine counted. Just the 39-base CDR3 DNA is kept, in frame starting at base 1. Comments on this clonotype: Its binding antigen is unknown. Base qualities are not recorded, but no much larger clone differs from it by a single base.

The chain links TRBV7-6 with TRBJ2-5, with TRBD1 tentatively as D gene (6 bases match). The sequence came from a human donor in good health (CMV status not recorded). Some clones in this sample may be carry-over from other donors' samples. The material sequenced was PBMCs. The CDR3 sequence is CASSNGQQETQYF. Here is the DNA: TGTGCCAGCAGCAATGGACAGCAAGAGACCCAGTACTTC.